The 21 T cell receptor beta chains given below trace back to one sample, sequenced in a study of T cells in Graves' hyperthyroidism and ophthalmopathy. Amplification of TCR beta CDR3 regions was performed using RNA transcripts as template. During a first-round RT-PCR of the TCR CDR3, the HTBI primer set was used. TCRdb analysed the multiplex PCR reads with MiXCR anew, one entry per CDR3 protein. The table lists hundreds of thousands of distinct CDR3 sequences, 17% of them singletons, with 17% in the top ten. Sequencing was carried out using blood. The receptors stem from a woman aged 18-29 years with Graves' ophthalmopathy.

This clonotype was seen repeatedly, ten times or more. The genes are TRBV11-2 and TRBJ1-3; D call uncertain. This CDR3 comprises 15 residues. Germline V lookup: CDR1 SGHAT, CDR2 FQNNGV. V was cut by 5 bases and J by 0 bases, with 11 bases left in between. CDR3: CASSLREISGNTIYF. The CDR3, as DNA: TGTGCCAGCAGCCTCCGGGAGATCTCTGGAAACACCATATATTTT.

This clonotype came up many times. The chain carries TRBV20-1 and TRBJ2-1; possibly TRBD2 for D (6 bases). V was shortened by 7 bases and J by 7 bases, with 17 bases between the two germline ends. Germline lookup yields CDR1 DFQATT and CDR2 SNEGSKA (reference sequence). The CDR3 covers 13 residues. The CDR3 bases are TGCAGTGTTTTAGCGGAGGGGAGAAATGAGCAGTTCTTC. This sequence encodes CSVLAEGRNEQFF.

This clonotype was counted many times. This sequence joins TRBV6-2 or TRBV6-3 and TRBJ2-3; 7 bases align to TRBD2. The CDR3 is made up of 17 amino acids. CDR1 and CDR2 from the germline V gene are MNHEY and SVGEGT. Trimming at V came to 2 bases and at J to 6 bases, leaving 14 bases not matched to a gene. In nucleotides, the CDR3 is TGTGCCAGCAGTTACCTAGTGGGGTCAGGGAGGGCTGATACGCAGTATTTT. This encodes CASSYLVGSGRADTQYF.

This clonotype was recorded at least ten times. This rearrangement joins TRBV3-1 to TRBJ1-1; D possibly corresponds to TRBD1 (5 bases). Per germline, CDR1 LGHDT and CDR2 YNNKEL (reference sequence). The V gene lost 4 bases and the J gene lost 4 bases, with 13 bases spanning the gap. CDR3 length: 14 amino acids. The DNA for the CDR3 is TGTGCCAGCAGCCTAAGTTGGGGGGGCACTGAAGCTTTCTTT. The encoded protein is CASSLSWGGTEAFF.

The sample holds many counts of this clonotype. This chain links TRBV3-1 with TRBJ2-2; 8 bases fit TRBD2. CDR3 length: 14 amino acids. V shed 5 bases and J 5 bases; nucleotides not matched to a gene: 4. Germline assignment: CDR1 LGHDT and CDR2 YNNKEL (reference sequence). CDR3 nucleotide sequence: TGTGCCAGCAGCTTGGGACTAGAGACCGGGGAGCTGTTTTTT. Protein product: CASSLGLETGELFF.

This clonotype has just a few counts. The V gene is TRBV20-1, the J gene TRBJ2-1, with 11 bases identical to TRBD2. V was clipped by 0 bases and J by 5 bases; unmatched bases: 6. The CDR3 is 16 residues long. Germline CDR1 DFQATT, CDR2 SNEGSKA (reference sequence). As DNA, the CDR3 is TGCAGTGCTAGAGAACTGACTAGCGGGGACAACAATGAGCAGTTCTTC. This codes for CSARELTSGDNNEQFF.

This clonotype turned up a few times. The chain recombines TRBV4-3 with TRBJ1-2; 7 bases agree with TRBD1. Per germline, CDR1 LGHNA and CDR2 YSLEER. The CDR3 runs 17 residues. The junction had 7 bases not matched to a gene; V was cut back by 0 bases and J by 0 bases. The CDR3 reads CASSQDSSGQPNYGYTF. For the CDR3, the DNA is TGCGCCAGCAGCCAAGATTCTTCGGGACAGCCTAACTATGGCTACACCTTC.

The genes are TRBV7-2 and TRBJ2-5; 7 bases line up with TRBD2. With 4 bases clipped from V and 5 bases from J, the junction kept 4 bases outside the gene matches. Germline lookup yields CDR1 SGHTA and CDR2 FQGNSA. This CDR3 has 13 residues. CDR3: CASSYAGVETQYF. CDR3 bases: TGTGCCAGCAGCTATGCGGGGGTTGAGACCCAGTACTTC.

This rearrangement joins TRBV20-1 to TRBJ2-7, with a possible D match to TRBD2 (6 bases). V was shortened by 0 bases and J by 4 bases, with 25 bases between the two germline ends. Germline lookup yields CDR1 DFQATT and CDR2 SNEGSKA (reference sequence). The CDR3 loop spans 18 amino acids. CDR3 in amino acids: CSARDLYGSPTGEYEQYF. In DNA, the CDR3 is TGCAGTGCTAGAGATCTTTACGGGAGCCCAACCGGAGAATACGAGCAGTACTTC.

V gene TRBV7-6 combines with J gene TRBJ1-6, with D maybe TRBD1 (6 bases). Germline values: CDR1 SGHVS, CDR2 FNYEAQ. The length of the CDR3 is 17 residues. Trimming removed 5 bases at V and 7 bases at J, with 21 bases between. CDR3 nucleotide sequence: TGTGCCAGCAGCCTTCAACAGGGTTTTCTCAGAAATTCACCCCTCCACTTT. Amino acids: CASSLQQGFLRNSPLHF.

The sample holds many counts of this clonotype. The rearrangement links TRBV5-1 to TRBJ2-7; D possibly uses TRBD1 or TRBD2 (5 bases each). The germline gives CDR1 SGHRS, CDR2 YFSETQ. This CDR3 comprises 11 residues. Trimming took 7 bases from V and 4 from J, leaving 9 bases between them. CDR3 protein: CASGREYEQYF. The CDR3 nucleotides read TGCGCCAGCGGCAGGGAGTACGAGCAGTACTTC.

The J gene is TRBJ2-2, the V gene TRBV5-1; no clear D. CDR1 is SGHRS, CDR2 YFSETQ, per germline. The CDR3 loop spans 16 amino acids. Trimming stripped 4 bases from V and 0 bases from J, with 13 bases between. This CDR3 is CASSPLRVANTGELFF. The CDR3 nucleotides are TGCGCCAGCAGCCCTCTCCGCGTAGCGAACACCGGGGAGCTGTTTTTT. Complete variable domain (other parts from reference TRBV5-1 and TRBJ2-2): KAGVTQTPRYLIKTRGQQVTLSCSPISGHRSVSWYQQTPGQGLQFLFEYFSETQRNKGNFPGRFSGRQFSNSRSEMNVSTLELGDSALYLCASSPLRVANTGELFFGEGSRLTVL.

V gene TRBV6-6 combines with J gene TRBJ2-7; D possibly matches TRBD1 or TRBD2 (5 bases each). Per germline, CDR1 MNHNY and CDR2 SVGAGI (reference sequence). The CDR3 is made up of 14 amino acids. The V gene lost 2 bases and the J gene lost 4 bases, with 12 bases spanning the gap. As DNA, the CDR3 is TGTGCCAGCAGTTACCCGGGACCCATTTACGAGCAGTACTTC. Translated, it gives CASSYPGPIYEQYF.

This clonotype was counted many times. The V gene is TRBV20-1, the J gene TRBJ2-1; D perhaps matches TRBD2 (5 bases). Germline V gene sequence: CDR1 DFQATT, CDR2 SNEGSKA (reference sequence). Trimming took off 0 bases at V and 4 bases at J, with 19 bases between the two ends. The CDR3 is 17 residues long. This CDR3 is CSARDRVAPNPYNEQFF. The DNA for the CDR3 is TGCAGTGCTAGAGATCGGGTAGCGCCCAATCCTTACAATGAGCAGTTCTTC.

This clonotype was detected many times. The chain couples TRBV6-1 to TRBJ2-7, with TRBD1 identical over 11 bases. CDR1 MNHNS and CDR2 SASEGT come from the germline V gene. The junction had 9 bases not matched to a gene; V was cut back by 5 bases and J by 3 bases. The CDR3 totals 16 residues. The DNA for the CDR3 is TGTGCCAGCAGTTTTGGACAGGGGGCGCGGAACTACGAGCAGTACTTC. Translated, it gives CASSFGQGARNYEQYF.

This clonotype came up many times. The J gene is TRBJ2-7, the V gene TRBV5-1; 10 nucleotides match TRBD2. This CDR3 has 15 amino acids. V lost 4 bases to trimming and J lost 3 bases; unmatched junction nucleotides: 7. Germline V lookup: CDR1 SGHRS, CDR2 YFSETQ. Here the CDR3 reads CASSLGTSESYEQYF. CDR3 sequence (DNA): TGCGCCAGCAGCCTCGGGACTAGCGAAAGCTACGAGCAGTACTTC.

CDR3 nucleotide sequence: TGTGCCAGCAGCAGAACGACAGGGCACAATGAGCAGTTCTTC. Encoded protein: CASSRTTGHNEQFF. The V gene is TRBV7-3, the J gene TRBJ2-1; the match to TRBD1 covers 7 bases. Trimming removed 5 bases from V and 5 bases from J; junction bases left unmatched: 6. The CDR3 has 14 residues. Germline V CDR1 and CDR2: SGHTA, FQGTGA. Combining the CDR3 with reference TRBV7-3 and TRBJ2-1 gives the whole variable domain GAGVSQTPSNKVTEKGKYVELRCDPISGHTALYWYRQSLGQGPEFLIYFQGTGAADDSGLPNDRFFAVRPEGSVSTLKIQRTERGDSAVYLCASSRTTGHNEQFFGPGTRLTVL.

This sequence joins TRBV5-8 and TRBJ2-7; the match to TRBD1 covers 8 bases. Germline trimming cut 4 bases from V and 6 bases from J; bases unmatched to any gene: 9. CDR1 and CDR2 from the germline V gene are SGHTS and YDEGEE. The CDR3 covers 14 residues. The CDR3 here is CASSPLQGVVEQYF. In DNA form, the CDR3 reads TGTGCCAGCAGCCCCTTACAGGGGGTAGTCGAGCAGTACTTC.

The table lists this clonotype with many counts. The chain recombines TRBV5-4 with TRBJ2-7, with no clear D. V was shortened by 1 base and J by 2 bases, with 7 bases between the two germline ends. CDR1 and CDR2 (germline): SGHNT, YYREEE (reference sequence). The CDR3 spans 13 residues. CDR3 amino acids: CASSLNPTYEQYF. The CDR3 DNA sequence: TGTGCCAGCAGCTTGAACCCAACCTACGAGCAGTACTTC.

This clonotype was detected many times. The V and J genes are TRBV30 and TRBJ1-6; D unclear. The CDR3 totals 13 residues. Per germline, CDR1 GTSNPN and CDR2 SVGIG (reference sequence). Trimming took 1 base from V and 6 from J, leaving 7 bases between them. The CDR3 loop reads CAWSGHFNSPLHF. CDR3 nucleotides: TGTGCCTGGAGTGGACACTTTAATTCACCCCTCCACTTT. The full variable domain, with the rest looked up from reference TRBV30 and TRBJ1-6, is SQTIHQWPATLVQPVGSPLSLECTVEGTSNPNLYWYRQAAGRGLQLLFYSVGIGQISSEVPQNLSASRPQDRQFILSSKKLLLSDSGFYLCAWSGHFNSPLHFGNGTRLTVT.

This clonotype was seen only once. In nucleotides, the CDR3 is TGTGCCAGCAGCTCCACCGGGACAGGGACCTCTGGGGCCAACGTCCTGACTTTC. Protein: CASSSTGTGTSGANVLTF. The chain recombines TRBV7-3 with TRBJ2-6; 9 nucleotides line up with TRBD1. Germline-derived CDR1 and CDR2 are SGHTA and FQGTGA. This CDR3 has 18 residues. With V trimmed by 4 bases and J by 0 bases, 7 bases remained unmatched. The entire variable domain, with the rest obtained from reference TRBV7-3 and TRBJ2-6, is as follows: GAGVSQTPSNKVTEKGKYVELRCDPISGHTALYWYRQSLGQGPEFLIYFQGTGAADDSGLPNDRFFAVRPEGSVSTLKIQRTERGDSAVYLCASSSTGTGTSGANVLTFGAGSRLTVL.